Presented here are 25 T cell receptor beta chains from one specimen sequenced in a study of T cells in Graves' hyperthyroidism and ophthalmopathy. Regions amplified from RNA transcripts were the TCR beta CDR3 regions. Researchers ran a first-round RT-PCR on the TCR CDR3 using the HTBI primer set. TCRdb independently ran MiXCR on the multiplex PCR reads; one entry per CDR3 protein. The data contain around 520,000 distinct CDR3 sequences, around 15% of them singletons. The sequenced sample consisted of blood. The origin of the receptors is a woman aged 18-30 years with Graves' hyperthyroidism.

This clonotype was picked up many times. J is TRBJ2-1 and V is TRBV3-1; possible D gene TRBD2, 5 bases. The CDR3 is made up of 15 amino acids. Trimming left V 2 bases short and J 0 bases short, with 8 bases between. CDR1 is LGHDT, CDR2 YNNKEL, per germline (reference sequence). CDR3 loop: CASSQTRSSYNEQFF. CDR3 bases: TGTGCCAGCAGCCAAACTAGGAGCTCCTACAATGAGCAGTTCTTC.

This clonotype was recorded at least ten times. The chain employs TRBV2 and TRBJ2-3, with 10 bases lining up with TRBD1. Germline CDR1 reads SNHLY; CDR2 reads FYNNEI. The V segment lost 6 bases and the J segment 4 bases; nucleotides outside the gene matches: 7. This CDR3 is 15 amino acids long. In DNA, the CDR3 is TGTGCCAGCAGCGAGGACAGGGGGGTTGCAGATACGCAGTATTTT. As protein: CASSEDRGVADTQYF.

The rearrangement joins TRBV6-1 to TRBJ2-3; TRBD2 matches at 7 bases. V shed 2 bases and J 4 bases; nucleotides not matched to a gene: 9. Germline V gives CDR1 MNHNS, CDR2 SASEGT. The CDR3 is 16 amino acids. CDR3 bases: TGTGCCAGCAGTGAAAAGCAGCGGGAATTTGCAGATACGCAGTATTTT. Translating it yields CASSEKQREFADTQYF.

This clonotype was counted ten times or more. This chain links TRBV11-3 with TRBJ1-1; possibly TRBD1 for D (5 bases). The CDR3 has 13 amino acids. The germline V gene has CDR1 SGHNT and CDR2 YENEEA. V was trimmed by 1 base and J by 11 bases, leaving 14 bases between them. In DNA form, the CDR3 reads TGTGCCAGCAGCTTAGGGACGGGACGAGAGGCTTTCTTT. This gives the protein CASSLGTGREAFF.

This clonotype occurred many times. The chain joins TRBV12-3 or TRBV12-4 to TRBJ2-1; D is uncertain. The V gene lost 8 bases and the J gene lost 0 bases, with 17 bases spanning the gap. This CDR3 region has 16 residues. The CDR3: CASWVIETSSYNEQFF. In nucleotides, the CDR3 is TGTGCCAGCTGGGTTATCGAAACGAGCTCCTACAATGAGCAGTTCTTC.

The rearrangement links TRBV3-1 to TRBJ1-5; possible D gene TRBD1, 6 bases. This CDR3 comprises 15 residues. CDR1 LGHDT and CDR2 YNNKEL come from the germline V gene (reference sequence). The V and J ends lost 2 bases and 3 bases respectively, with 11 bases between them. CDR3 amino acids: CASSQTGLNNQPQHF. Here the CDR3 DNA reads TGTGCCAGCAGCCAAACAGGGTTGAACAATCAGCCCCAGCATTTT.

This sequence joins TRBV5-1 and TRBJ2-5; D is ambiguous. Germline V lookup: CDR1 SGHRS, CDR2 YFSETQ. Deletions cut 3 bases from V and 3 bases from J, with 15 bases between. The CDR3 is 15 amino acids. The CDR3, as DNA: TGCGCCAGCAGCTCCCATAGGAGTCGGAAAGAGACCCAGTACTTC. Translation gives CASSSHRSRKETQYF.

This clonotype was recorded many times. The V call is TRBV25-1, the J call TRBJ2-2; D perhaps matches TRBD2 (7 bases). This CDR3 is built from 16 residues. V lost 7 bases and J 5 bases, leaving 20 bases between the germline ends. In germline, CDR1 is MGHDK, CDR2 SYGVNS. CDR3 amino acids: CASTEGGRGRTGELFF. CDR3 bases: TGTGCCAGCACCGAAGGGGGGAGGGGCCGGACCGGGGAGCTGTTTTTT.

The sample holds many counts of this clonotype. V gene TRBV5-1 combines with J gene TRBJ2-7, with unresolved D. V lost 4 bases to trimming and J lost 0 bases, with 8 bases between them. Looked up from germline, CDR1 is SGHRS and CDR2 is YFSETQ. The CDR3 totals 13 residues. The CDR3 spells CASSGQVSYEQYF. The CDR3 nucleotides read TGCGCCAGCAGCGGTCAGGTCTCCTACGAGCAGTACTTC.

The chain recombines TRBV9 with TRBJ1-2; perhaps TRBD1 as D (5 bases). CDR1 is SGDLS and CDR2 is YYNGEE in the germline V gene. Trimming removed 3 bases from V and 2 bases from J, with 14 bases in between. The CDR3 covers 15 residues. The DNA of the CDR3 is TGTGCCAGCAGCGCCAACCCGACAGTAAACTATGGCTACACCTTC. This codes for CASSANPTVNYGYTF.

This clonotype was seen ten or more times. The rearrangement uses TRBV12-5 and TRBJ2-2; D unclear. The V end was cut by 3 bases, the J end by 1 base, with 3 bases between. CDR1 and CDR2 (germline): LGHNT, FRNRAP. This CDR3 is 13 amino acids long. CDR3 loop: CASGFMNTGELFF. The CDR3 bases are TGTGCTAGTGGTTTTATGAACACCGGGGAGCTGTTTTTT.

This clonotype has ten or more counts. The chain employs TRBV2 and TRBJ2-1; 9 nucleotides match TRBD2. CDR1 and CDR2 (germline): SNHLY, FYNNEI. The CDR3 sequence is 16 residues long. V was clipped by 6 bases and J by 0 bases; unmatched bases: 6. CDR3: CASRATSGYSYNEQFF. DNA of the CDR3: TGTGCCAGCAGGGCGACTAGCGGCTACTCCTACAATGAGCAGTTCTTC.

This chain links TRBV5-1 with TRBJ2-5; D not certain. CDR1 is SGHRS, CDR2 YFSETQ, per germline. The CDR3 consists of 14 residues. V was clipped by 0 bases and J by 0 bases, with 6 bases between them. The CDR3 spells CASSLGQYQETQYF. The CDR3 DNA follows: TGCGCCAGCAGCTTGGGGCAGTACCAAGAGACCCAGTACTTC.

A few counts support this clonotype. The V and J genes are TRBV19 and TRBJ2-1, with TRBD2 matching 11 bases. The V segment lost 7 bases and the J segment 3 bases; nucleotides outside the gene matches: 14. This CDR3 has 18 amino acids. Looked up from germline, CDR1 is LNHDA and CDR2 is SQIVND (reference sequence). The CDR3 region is CASTSLKTGTSGYNEQFF. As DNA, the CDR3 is TGTGCCAGTACCTCCCTAAAAACCGGGACTAGCGGCTACAATGAGCAGTTCTTC.

DNA for the CDR3: TGTGCCACCTTCCTCGGGACTAGCGGGAGATCCACCCGTGAGCAGTTCTTC. Its translation: CATFLGTSGRSTREQFF. The V gene is TRBV5-6, the J gene TRBJ2-1; 14 bases map to TRBD2. The V segment lost 9 bases and the J segment 9 bases; nucleotides outside the gene matches: 17. CDR1 is SGHDT, CDR2 YYEEEE, per germline. CDR3 length: 17 residues.

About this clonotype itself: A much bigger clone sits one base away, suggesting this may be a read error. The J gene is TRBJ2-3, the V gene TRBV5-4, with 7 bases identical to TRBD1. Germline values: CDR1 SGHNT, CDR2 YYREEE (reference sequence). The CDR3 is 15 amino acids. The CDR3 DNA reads TGTGCCGGCAGCTCATCGGGACAGTACACAGATACGCAGTATTTT. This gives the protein CAGSSSGQYTDTQYF.

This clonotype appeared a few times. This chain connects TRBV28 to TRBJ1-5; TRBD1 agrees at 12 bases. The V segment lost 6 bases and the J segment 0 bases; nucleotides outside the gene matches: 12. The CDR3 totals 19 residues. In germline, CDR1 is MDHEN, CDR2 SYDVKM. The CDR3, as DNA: TGTGCCAGCAGCCCCCTGCGGGACAGGGGGCCTTATAGCAATCAGCCCCAGCATTTT. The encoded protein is CASSPLRDRGPYSNQPQHF.

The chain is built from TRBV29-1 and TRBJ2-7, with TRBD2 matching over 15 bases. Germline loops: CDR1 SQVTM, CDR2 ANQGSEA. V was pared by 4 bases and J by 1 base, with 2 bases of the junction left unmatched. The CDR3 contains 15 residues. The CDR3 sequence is CSVGGLAGGSYEQYV. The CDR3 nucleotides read TGCAGCGTTGGGGGACTAGCGGGAGGTTCCTACGAGCAGTACGTC.

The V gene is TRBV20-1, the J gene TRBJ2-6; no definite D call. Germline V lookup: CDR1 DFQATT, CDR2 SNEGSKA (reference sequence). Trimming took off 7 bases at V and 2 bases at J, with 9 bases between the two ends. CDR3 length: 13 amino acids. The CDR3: CSVLSAGANVLTF. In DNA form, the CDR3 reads TGCAGTGTCTTATCAGCTGGGGCCAACGTCCTGACTTTC.

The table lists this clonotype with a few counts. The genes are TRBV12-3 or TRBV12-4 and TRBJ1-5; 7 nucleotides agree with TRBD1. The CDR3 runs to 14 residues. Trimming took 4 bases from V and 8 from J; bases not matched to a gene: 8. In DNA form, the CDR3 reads TGTGCCAGCAGTTCCACAGGGGCCGGGGAGCCCCAGCATTTT. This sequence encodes CASSSTGAGEPQHF.

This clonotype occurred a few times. The CDR3 sequence is CAWSVILSLQAWGTEAFF. CDR3 DNA: TGTGCCTGGAGCGTGATACTCTCCTTACAGGCATGGGGCACTGAAGCTTTCTTT. The chain couples TRBV30 to TRBJ1-1; TRBD1 might be the D (5 bases). Germline V lookup: CDR1 GTSNPN, CDR2 SVGIG (reference sequence). This CDR3 region has 18 residues. Trimming took off 3 bases at V and 4 bases at J, with 27 bases between the two ends.

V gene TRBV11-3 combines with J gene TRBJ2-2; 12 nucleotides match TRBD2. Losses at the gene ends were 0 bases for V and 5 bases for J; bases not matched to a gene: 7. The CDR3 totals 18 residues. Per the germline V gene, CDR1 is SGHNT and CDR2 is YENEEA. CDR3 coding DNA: TGTGCCAGCAGCTTAGATTCGGCGACTAGCGGGAGTACCGGGGAGCTGTTTTTT. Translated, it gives CASSLDSATSGSTGELFF.

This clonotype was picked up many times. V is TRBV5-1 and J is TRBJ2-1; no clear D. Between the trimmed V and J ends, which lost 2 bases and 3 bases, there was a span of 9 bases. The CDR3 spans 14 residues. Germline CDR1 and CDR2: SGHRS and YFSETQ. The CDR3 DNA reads TGCGCCAGCAGCTTTGCGGAGATCTACAATGAGCAGTTCTTC. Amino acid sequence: CASSFAEIYNEQFF. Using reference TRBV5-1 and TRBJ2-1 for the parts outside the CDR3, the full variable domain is KAGVTQTPRYLIKTRGQQVTLSCSPISGHRSVSWYQQTPGQGLQFLFEYFSETQRNKGNFPGRFSGRQFSNSRSEMNVSTLELGDSALYLCASSFAEIYNEQFFGPGTRLTVL.

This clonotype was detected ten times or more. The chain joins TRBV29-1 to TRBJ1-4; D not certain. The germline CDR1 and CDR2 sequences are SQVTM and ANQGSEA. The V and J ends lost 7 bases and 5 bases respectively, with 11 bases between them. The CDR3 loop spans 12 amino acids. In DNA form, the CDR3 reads TGCAGCGCAAGGACGGAGAATGAAAAACTGTTTTTT. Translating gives CSARTENEKLFF.

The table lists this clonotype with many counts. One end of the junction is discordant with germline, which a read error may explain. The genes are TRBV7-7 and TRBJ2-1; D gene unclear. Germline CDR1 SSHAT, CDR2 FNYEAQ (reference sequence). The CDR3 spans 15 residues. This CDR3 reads CASSLETGSNNEQFF. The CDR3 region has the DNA TGTGCTAGCAGCTTAGAAACGGGCTCTAACAATGAGCAGTTCTTC.